Only a few counts were recorded for the clone carrying this T cell receptor beta chain. The antigen is undetermined. CDR3 size: 17 residues. Germline CDR1 is MNHEY and CDR2 is SMNVEV (reference sequence). V shed 0 bases and J 4 bases; nucleotides not matched to a gene: 6. The data originate from a study of blood T cells in healthy people across ages. Whole-study results and caveats: What prevented conclusive comparison of naive and antigen-experienced cells was that PBMCs were unsorted.

The use of a sample-barcoded 5' primer and a J-beta primer mix characterized a second PCR of about 7 to 12 cycles. TCRdb passed the 5' RACE reads through MiXCR, listing each CDR3 protein once. The data hold about 1 million distinct CDR3 sequences, with under 55% observed a single time. The sample taken for sequencing was blood. This TCR came from an older woman in good health. The chain carries TRBV27 and TRBJ2-1; TRBD2 aligns across 10 bases. The CDR3 is CASSLSASGRVYNEQFF. The CDR3 DNA reads TGTGCCAGCAGTTTATCAGCTAGCGGGAGAGTGTACAATGAGCAGTTCTTC.